What follows are 11 T cell receptor beta chains derived from one specimen sequenced in a study of human T cells and chemical hapten exposure. The time point here: pre-sensitization, week 0. Treatment of the sample: therapeutic diphenylcyclopropenone sensitization with weekly scalp DPC. Via MiXCR, TCRdb re-called the RACE reads, giving one row per CDR3 protein. The table has about 51,000 distinct CDR3 sequences, approximately 9.8% seen once; the top ten hold 11% to 15%. Here the sequenced sample was whole blood, taken in connection with sensitization to the hapten diphenylcyclopropenone (DPC). The source is a woman aged 35 to 49 with alopecia areata. Some clones in this sample may be carry-over from other donors' samples.

This clonotype was detected many times. J is TRBJ1-4 and V is TRBV12-3 or TRBV12-4, with D possibly matching TRBD1 (6 bases). The CDR3 sequence is 14 residues long. V lost 5 bases, J lost 4 bases, and 11 bases lay in between. CDR3 coding DNA: TGTGCCAGCAGTCCGGACAGCATTAATGAAAAACTGTTTTTT. It yields the protein CASSPDSINEKLFF.

This clonotype was detected ten times or more. The chain couples TRBV10-3 to TRBJ2-1, with D possibly called TRBD1 or TRBD2 (7 bases each). V lost 6 bases and J 6 bases, leaving 15 bases between the germline ends. Looked up from germline, CDR1 is ENHRY and CDR2 is SYGVKD. CDR3 length: 14 amino acids. Here the CDR3 DNA reads TGTGCCATCAGGAGTGACAGGGAGGGCAATGAGCAGTTCTTC. Its protein product is CAIRSDREGNEQFF.

This clonotype came up many times. This rearrangement joins TRBV6-4 to TRBJ1-1; 10 bases align to TRBD1. The CDR3 is made up of 13 amino acids. The V gene's germline CDR1 is MRHNA and CDR2 SNTAGT. DNA of the CDR3: TGTGCTATCGGACAGGGGGAAGGAACTGAAGCTTTCTTT. It yields the protein CAIGQGEGTEAFF.

CDR3 DNA: TGCAGCGCCAGAAGAACTACAGGGAACACTGAAGCTTTCTTT. Translated: CSARRTTGNTEAFF. The gene calls are TRBV29-1 and TRBJ1-1, with a possible D match to TRBD1 (5 bases). V shed 7 bases and J shed 1 base, with 16 bases lying between them. CDR3 length: 14 amino acids. Germline V gene data show CDR1 as SQVTM and CDR2 as ANQGSEA.

The table lists this clonotype with many counts. The gene calls are TRBV11-2 and TRBJ2-7, with 8 bases lining up with TRBD1. V shed 5 bases and J 3 bases; nucleotides not matched to a gene: 3. This CDR3 spans 13 amino acids. Germline CDR1 and CDR2: SGHAT and FQNNGV. DNA of the CDR3: TGTGCCAGCAGCCCAACAGGGGGCTACGAGCAGTACTTC. It is translated as CASSPTGGYEQYF.

This clonotype was recorded many times. This sequence joins TRBV12-3 or TRBV12-4 and TRBJ1-4; D not certain. CDR3 length: 17 amino acids. V was pared by 1 base and J by 4 bases, with 16 bases between. DNA for the CDR3: TGTGCCAGCAGTTTAGGGTTCTCGGGCGGCCTTAATGAAAAACTGTTTTTT. Its translation is CASSLGFSGGLNEKLFF.

In this sample, this clonotype turned up a few times. J is TRBJ1-6 and V is TRBV6-4; D is ambiguous. The CDR3 is 18 residues long. Germline CDR1 MRHNA, CDR2 SNTAGT. Trimming removed 2 bases at V and 0 bases at J, with 14 bases between. The DNA for the CDR3 is TGTGCCAGCAGTGACCCGACCGAGGGCAGCTCCTATAATTCACCCCTCCACTTT. Amino acids: CASSDPTEGSSYNSPLHF.

This clonotype was found many times. The V gene is TRBV27, the J gene TRBJ1-3, with D unresolved. This CDR3 has 16 amino acids. Germline loops: CDR1 MNHEY, CDR2 SMNVEV (reference sequence). V lost 5 bases to trimming and J lost 4 bases, with 18 bases between them. CDR3 loop: CASSPQPGVLGNTIYF. As DNA, the CDR3 is TGTGCCAGCAGTCCCCAACCCGGGGTCCTAGGAAACACCATATATTTT.

This clonotype occurred many times. The gene calls are TRBV4-1 and TRBJ1-1; perhaps TRBD1 as D (5 bases). CDR3 length: 15 amino acids. In germline, CDR1 is MGHRA, CDR2 YSYEKL. The V and J ends lost 1 base and 2 bases respectively, with 11 bases between them. The CDR3 is CASSQGQGKNTEAFF. CDR3 nucleotide sequence: TGCGCCAGCAGCCAAGGCCAGGGCAAAAACACTGAAGCTTTCTTT.

This clonotype was picked up a small number of times. This rearrangement joins TRBV6-5 to TRBJ2-2; no definite D call. The CDR3 runs 15 residues. V gave up 0 bases and J gave up 3 bases, with 8 bases separating them. Per germline, CDR1 MNHEY and CDR2 SVGAGI. The CDR3 reads CASSYSDPYTGELFF. DNA for the CDR3: TGTGCCAGCAGTTACTCGGACCCTTACACCGGGGAGCTGTTTTTT.

This sequence joins TRBV10-3 and TRBJ2-1; no firm D call. Between the trimmed V and J ends, which lost 4 bases and 1 base, there was a span of 8 bases. Germline V gene sequence: CDR1 ENHRY, CDR2 SYGVKD. The CDR3 runs 14 residues. CDR3 in DNA: TGTGCCATCAGTGGAGAGACGTCCTACAATGAGCAGTTCTTC. Translation gives CAISGETSYNEQFF.